Listed below are T cell receptor beta chains from one sample, sequenced in a study of blood T cell repertoires in COVID-19. The method was immunoSEQ multiplex PCR; TCRdb's version includes in-frame clones alone and lacks a portion of them. The sample carries tens of thousands of clones, 70% to 90% recorded once. The source material was peripheral blood. These receptors were obtained from a man aged 65 to 85 with acute or convalescent COVID-19. Both conserved end residues are part of each CDR3. Fields, in order: J gene, clone size, V gene, CDR3 protein. Clone size is shown for a subset of rows, as once, few, many or a class of expanded clone.

j_call: TRBJ2-1; clone_size: .; v_call: TRBV4-2; cdr3_aa: CASSQDTSEQFF
j_call: TRBJ1-4; clone_size: .; v_call: TRBV3-1/TRBV3-2; cdr3_aa: CASSQLTNEKLFF
j_call: TRBJ1-5; clone_size: few; v_call: TRBV27; cdr3_aa: CASSLSYNQPQHF
j_call: TRBJ2-1; clone_size: .; v_call: TRBV4-3; cdr3_aa: CASSQVHSGRPRVGEQFF
j_call: TRBJ2-7; clone_size: once; v_call: TRBV30; cdr3_aa: CAWSSGGVYEQYF
j_call: TRBJ2-5; clone_size: .; v_call: TRBV18; cdr3_aa: CASSPAAKTGGEETQYF
j_call: TRBJ1-2; clone_size: .; v_call: TRBV2; cdr3_aa: CASTDRDYGYTF
j_call: TRBJ2-7; clone_size: once; v_call: TRBV7-2; cdr3_aa: CASSPRRENNYEQYF
j_call: TRBJ2-5; clone_size: .; v_call: TRBV27; cdr3_aa: CASSPSRQGQETQYF
j_call: TRBJ1-5; clone_size: few; v_call: TRBV19; cdr3_aa: CASSPMDRDVHF
j_call: TRBJ2-1; clone_size: once; v_call: TRBV4-3; cdr3_aa: CASSQRDSWAPGEQFF
j_call: TRBJ1-5; clone_size: few; v_call: TRBV28; cdr3_aa: CASRATTGGGNQPQHF
j_call: TRBJ1-6; clone_size: once; v_call: TRBV18; cdr3_aa: CASSQGQGYSPLHF
j_call: TRBJ1-5; clone_size: .; v_call: TRBV3-1/TRBV3-2; cdr3_aa: CASRQTGRRNQPQHF
j_call: TRBJ2-1; clone_size: once; v_call: TRBV27; cdr3_aa: CASSLSLAGYNEQFF
j_call: TRBJ2-7; clone_size: .; v_call: TRBV7-2; cdr3_aa: CASSPTQGAGEQYF
j_call: TRBJ1-5; clone_size: .; v_call: TRBV6-1; cdr3_aa: CASSEGGPNSNQPQHF
j_call: TRBJ2-5; clone_size: .; v_call: TRBV29-1; cdr3_aa: CSVEDLGETQYF
j_call: TRBJ1-6; clone_size: .; v_call: TRBV18; cdr3_aa: CASSPADINSPLHF
j_call: TRBJ2-2; clone_size: .; v_call: TRBV4-3; cdr3_aa: CASSQDGARGSGELFF
j_call: TRBJ2-1; clone_size: .; v_call: TRBV2; cdr3_aa: CASSPGLVSSEQFF
j_call: TRBJ1-2; clone_size: .; v_call: TRBV30; cdr3_aa: CASRIRQGAFTTRYGYTF
j_call: TRBJ2-2; clone_size: .; v_call: TRBV5-1; cdr3_aa: CASSIGTSGPNTGELFF
j_call: TRBJ2-7; clone_size: once; v_call: TRBV3-1/TRBV3-2; cdr3_aa: CASTVSGQGTTQYF
j_call: TRBJ2-2; clone_size: .; v_call: TRBV5-1; cdr3_aa: CASSFRATNTGELFF
j_call: TRBJ2-2; clone_size: .; v_call: TRBV7-2; cdr3_aa: CASSPLAAGYGELFF
j_call: TRBJ1-5; clone_size: .; v_call: TRBV11-2; cdr3_aa: CASSSRTRLTVGKQPQHF
j_call: TRBJ2-1; clone_size: .; v_call: TRBV18; cdr3_aa: CASSPPTRARIYEQFF
j_call: TRBJ1-1; clone_size: once; v_call: TRBV18; cdr3_aa: CASSPQGMNTEAFF
j_call: TRBJ2-7; clone_size: many; v_call: TRBV6-5; cdr3_aa: CASSEDSESSYEQYF
j_call: TRBJ1-5; clone_size: .; v_call: TRBV27; cdr3_aa: CASSSQQGLQPQHF
j_call: TRBJ1-1; clone_size: few; v_call: TRBV18; cdr3_aa: CASSPPSGGTEAFF
j_call: TRBJ1-2; clone_size: .; v_call: TRBV7-2; cdr3_aa: CASSFVQSNYGYTF
j_call: TRBJ1-1; clone_size: .; v_call: TRBV7-2; cdr3_aa: CASSSFPGETEAFF
j_call: TRBJ2-1; clone_size: .; v_call: TRBV5-1; cdr3_aa: CASSFHYRGGNEQFF
j_call: TRBJ1-6; clone_size: .; v_call: TRBV4-3; cdr3_aa: CASSSGRSPLHF
j_call: TRBJ2-7; clone_size: once; v_call: TRBV19; cdr3_aa: CASSLGYGESSYEQYF
j_call: TRBJ1-2; clone_size: .; v_call: TRBV7-2; cdr3_aa: CASSLARQDIYGYTF
j_call: TRBJ1-3; clone_size: .; v_call: TRBV10-3; cdr3_aa: CAIGGGNTIYF
j_call: TRBJ1-3; clone_size: .; v_call: TRBV15; cdr3_aa: CATSRDFGQAGNTIYF
j_call: TRBJ1-2; clone_size: .; v_call: TRBV2; cdr3_aa: CASSGQNYGYTF
j_call: TRBJ1-3; clone_size: .; v_call: TRBV5-4; cdr3_aa: CASSSGQISGNTIYF
j_call: TRBJ2-7; clone_size: .; v_call: TRBV27; cdr3_aa: CASSFRGGLYEQYF
j_call: TRBJ1-4; clone_size: once; v_call: TRBV20-1; cdr3_aa: CSANGEKLFF
j_call: TRBJ1-2; clone_size: .; v_call: TRBV15; cdr3_aa: CATSRESPDTEGYTF
j_call: TRBJ2-3; clone_size: .; v_call: TRBV7-2; cdr3_aa: CASSFGTLTDTQYF
j_call: TRBJ1-4; clone_size: .; v_call: TRBV5-5; cdr3_aa: CASSGGVRFEEKLFF
j_call: TRBJ1-3; clone_size: large; v_call: TRBV5-6; cdr3_aa: CASSYGQGFGNTIYF
j_call: TRBJ2-2; clone_size: .; v_call: TRBV19; cdr3_aa: CASSIRTSGRGDTGELFF
j_call: TRBJ1-3; clone_size: few; v_call: TRBV28; cdr3_aa: CASSAWPSSGNTIYF
j_call: TRBJ2-3; clone_size: .; v_call: TRBV29-1; cdr3_aa: CSSGGSMGTDTQYF
j_call: TRBJ2-5; clone_size: .; v_call: TRBV28; cdr3_aa: CASSPPGQGGQETQYF
j_call: TRBJ2-7; clone_size: .; v_call: TRBV7-2; cdr3_aa: CASSPGGGTTSYEQYF
j_call: TRBJ2-5; clone_size: .; v_call: TRBV7-8; cdr3_aa: CASSLGVAGDSETQYF
j_call: TRBJ2-1; clone_size: .; v_call: TRBV5-5; cdr3_aa: CASSLMLLAGRSYNEQFF
j_call: TRBJ2-3; clone_size: once; v_call: TRBV19; cdr3_aa: CASSRQLRADTQYF
j_call: TRBJ1-2; clone_size: .; v_call: TRBV5-5; cdr3_aa: CASSVGQSDYGYTF
j_call: TRBJ1-1; clone_size: .; v_call: TRBV21-1; cdr3_aa: CASSPWDRYTEAFF
j_call: TRBJ2-2; clone_size: .; v_call: TRBV30; cdr3_aa: CAWSVWLAQTGELFF
j_call: TRBJ1-3; clone_size: .; v_call: TRBV9; cdr3_aa: CASSARHRGRNTIYF